A single sample is the source of the 18 T cell receptor beta chains below, sequenced in a study of tumor-infiltrating lymphocytes in oesophageal squamous cell carcinoma. TCRdb redid the calling of the PCR reads with MiXCR, one entry per CDR3 protein. Here the sample spans under 20,000 distinct CDR3 sequences, 40% to 55% being singletons. The sequenced sample was esophageal tumor tissue. These receptor sequences come from a male donor with esophageal squamous cell carcinoma.

This clonotype was found many times. The rearrangement joins TRBV2 to TRBJ2-2; tentative D call: TRBD2 (5 bases). V shed 8 bases and J shed 8 bases, with 18 bases lying between them. CDR1 and CDR2 from the germline V gene are SNHLY and FYNNEI. The CDR3 sequence is 14 residues long. Here the CDR3 reads CASGKLDASGELFF. CDR3 sequence (DNA): TGTGCCAGCGGTAAACTAGATGCTAGTGGGGAGCTGTTTTTT.

Notes on this clonotype: A read error is possible here, since a much larger clone lies one base away. This rearrangement joins TRBV7-9 to TRBJ2-5; D not certain. Gene TRBJ2-1 matches the end of the DNA better, so the J call may be wrong. The CDR3 is made up of 12 amino acids. CDR1 is SEHNR, CDR2 FQNEAQ, per germline (reference sequence). This chain's CDR3 is CASSLGDMGQFF. CDR3 nucleotide sequence: TGTGCCAGCAGCTTAGGAGATATGGGGCAGTTCTTC.

This clonotype appeared many times. Germline and junction disagree at one end, which may indicate a read error. The rearrangement uses TRBV28 and TRBJ2-5; the D gene is possibly TRBD1 (9 bases). The germline V gene has CDR1 MDHEN and CDR2 SYDVKM. The length of the CDR3 is 16 residues. CDR3 DNA sequence: TGTGCCAGCATTACCGGGGGGGGACAGGGATTTTCACCCCTCCACTTC. This encodes CASITGGGQGFSPLHF.

This clonotype was found a few times. This chain links TRBV7-9 with TRBJ2-2, with D hard to call. The CDR3 is 14 amino acids. The ends were cut back, 0 bases at V and 3 bases at J, with 5 bases in the middle. Germline CDR1 is SEHNR and CDR2 is FQNEAQ (reference sequence). CDR3 sequence: CASSLAGYTGELFF. Here the CDR3 DNA reads TGTGCCAGCAGCTTAGCAGGGTACACCGGGGAGCTGTTTTTT.

This chain connects TRBV7-6 to TRBJ2-3; tentative D call: TRBD2 (6 bases). This CDR3 spans 13 amino acids. V was cut by 5 bases and J by 14 bases, with 20 bases left in between. The germline V gene encodes CDR1 SGHVS and CDR2 FNYEAQ. In nucleotides, the CDR3 is TGTGCCAGCAGCATTAGCGGAATCGGGGAGCTGTATTTT. Protein sequence: CASSISGIGELYF.

The chain has TRBV7-2 and TRBJ2-3; D is perhaps TRBD1 (6 bases). Matching the DNA end better, TRBJ2-7 makes the J call doubtful. The CDR3 is made up of 15 amino acids. Germline values: CDR1 SGHTA, CDR2 FQGNSA. The CDR3 bases are TGTGCCAGCAGCACAGCCTCGGACAGCGCCTACGAGCAGTACTTC. It encodes CASSTASDSAYEQYF.

This clonotype came up a few times. The genes are TRBV7-6 and TRBJ2-5, with 9 bases matching TRBD2. V gave up 0 bases and J gave up 13 bases; unmatched junction bases: 15. Per germline, CDR1 SGHVS and CDR2 FNYEAQ. The CDR3 runs to 16 residues. CDR3 in amino acids: CASSLAASGNTGELYF. CDR3 coding DNA: TGTGCCAGCAGCTTAGCGGCTAGCGGGAACACCGGGGAGCTGTACTTC. Looking up the rest from reference TRBV7-6 and TRBJ2-5 gives the full variable domain: GAGVSQSPRYKVTKRGQDVALRCDPISGHVSLYWYRQALGQGPEFLTYFNYEAQQDKSGLPNDRFSAERPEGSISTLTIQRTEQRDSAMYRCASSLAASGNTGELYFGPGTRLLVL.

This clonotype was found many times. The chain carries TRBV5-1 and TRBJ2-7, with TRBD2 identical over 9 bases. Germline assignment: CDR1 SGHRS and CDR2 YFSETQ. The length of the CDR3 is 15 residues. Trimming removed 0 bases from V and 2 bases from J; junction bases left unmatched: 3. DNA of the CDR3: TGCGCCAGCAGCTTGGTAGCGGGGGACGCCTACGAGCAGTACTTC. Its translation is CASSLVAGDAYEQYF.

This clonotype was observed at least ten times. V is TRBV10-3 and J is TRBJ1-5; TRBD1 agrees at 7 bases. The CDR3 is made up of 13 amino acids. CDR1 and CDR2 (germline): ENHRY, SYGVKD. Trimming cost V 7 bases and J 4 bases; bases outside gene matches: 4. DNA for the CDR3: TGTGCCATCACCCCGGACAGGAATCAGCCCCAGCATTTT. This sequence encodes CAITPDRNQPQHF.

The J gene is TRBJ2-3, the V gene TRBV6-1; D possibly matches TRBD1 or TRBD2 (5 bases each). The germline V gene has CDR1 MNHNS and CDR2 SASEGT. With 5 bases removed from V and 14 bases from J, the gap between germline ends came to 26 bases. CDR3 length: 15 residues. The CDR3 sequence is CASSLAGNLHGELYF. DNA for the CDR3: TGTGCCAGCAGTTTAGCAGGGAACTTGCACGGGGAGCTGTATTTT.

This clonotype has a count of ten or more. V usage is TRBV12-3 or TRBV12-4 and J usage is TRBJ2-3; a possible D gene is TRBD2 (5 bases). V lost 0 bases, J lost 4 bases, and 17 bases lay in between. The length of the CDR3 is 17 residues. The CDR3 sequence is CASSLALSAGGADTQYF. The CDR3 DNA sequence: TGTGCCAGCAGTTTAGCGCTAAGTGCGGGTGGCGCAGATACGCAGTATTTT.

This clonotype occurred once. A read error may be the cause here, since a much bigger clone is one base away. The chain links TRBV5-5 to TRBJ2-7; D is ambiguous. The J call may be mistaken, given a closer DNA end match to TRBJ1-2. Germline values: CDR1 SGHKS, CDR2 YYEKEE (reference sequence). The CDR3 has 14 amino acids. DNA of the CDR3: TGTGCCAGCAGCTTGGTGGGGTCCAACTATGGCTACACCTTC. Translated: CASSLVGSNYGYTF.

This clonotype was observed at least ten times. The chain employs TRBV7-9 and TRBJ1-1; D gene unclear. In germline, CDR1 is SEHNR, CDR2 FQNEAQ (reference sequence). This CDR3 contains 15 residues. V was shortened by 5 bases and J by 4 bases, with 17 bases between the two germline ends. In DNA, the CDR3 is TGTGCCAGCAGCACCATCGGGGATGGAGGCACTGAAGCTTTCTTT. It encodes CASSTIGDGGTEAFF.

In the case of this clonotype: No conserved phenylalanine or tryptophan is present at the end of the CDR3, so a read error is the likely explanation. The limits of the CDR3 on the DNA are not certain, so only TCRdb's listed CDR3 is given. The V and J genes are TRBV7-6 and TRBJ2-7; the table's D gene call, TRBD2, was not cross checked with the DNA. The CDR3 is made up of 18 amino acids, end residues included. Germline V gene lookup returns CDR1 SGHVS and CDR2 FNYEAQ. CDR3 in amino acids: CASSLATASGSNEQFFGS.

This clonotype was counted only a few times. The genes are TRBV7-2 and TRBJ1-1; D is unresolved. The assigned J gene may be wrong: the sequence end matches TRBJ2-2 better. Germline V CDR1 and CDR2: SGHTA, FQGNSA. The CDR3 sequence is 13 residues long. The CDR3 DNA sequence: TGTGCCAGCAGCCCCCAGAACACCGGGGAGCTGTTTTTT. Amino acid sequence: CASSPQNTGELFF.

The rearrangement joins TRBV6-1 to TRBJ2-7; a weak D match, TRBD1 (5 bases). The CDR3 extends over 15 amino acids. V was trimmed by 1 base and J by 2 bases, leaving 12 bases between them. Germline-derived CDR1 and CDR2 are MNHNS and SASEGT. The CDR3 loop reads CASSEGQGLAYEQYF. CDR3 sequence (DNA): TGTGCCAGCAGTGAAGGGCAGGGCTTGGCCTACGAGCAGTACTTC.

This clonotype was detected only a few times. The genes are TRBV18 and TRBJ2-1; TRBD1 is a possible D gene (6 bases). The DNA end favors TRBJ2-7, so the J call may be wrong. Per the germline V gene, CDR1 is KGHSH and CDR2 is LQKENI. CDR3 length: 14 amino acids. CDR3 nucleotide sequence: TGTGCCAGCTCACCGAAGACGGGACACTACGAGCAGTACTTC. Translating gives CASSPKTGHYEQYF.

This clonotype is categorized as medium-sized. The V and J genes are TRBV7-6 and TRBJ2-2; a possible D gene is TRBD1 (5 bases). V shed 1 base and J shed 0 bases, with 9 bases lying between them. The length of the CDR3 is 16 residues. Looked up from germline, CDR1 is SGHVS and CDR2 is FNYEAQ. CDR3 nucleotides: TGTGCCAGCAGCTTAGATCAGGGCGCGAACACCGGGGAGCTGTTTTTT. It is translated as CASSLDQGANTGELFF.